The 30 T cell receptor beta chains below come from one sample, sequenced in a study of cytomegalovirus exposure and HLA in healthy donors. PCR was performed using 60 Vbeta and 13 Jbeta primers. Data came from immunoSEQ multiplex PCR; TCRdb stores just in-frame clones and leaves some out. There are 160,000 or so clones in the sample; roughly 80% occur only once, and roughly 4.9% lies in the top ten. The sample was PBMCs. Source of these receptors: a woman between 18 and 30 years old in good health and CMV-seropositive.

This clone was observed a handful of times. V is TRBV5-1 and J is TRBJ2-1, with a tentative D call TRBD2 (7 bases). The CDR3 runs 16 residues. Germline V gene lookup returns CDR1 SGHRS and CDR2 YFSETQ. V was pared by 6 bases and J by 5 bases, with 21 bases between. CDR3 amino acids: CASTQTGGGRDNEQFF. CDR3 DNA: TGCGCCAGCACCCAAACTGGCGGGGGCCGGGACAATGAGCAGTTCTTC. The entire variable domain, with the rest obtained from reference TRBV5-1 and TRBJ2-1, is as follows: KAGVTQTPRYLIKTRGQQVTLSCSPISGHRSVSWYQQTPGQGLQFLFEYFSETQRNKGNFPGRFSGRQFSNSRSEMNVSTLELGDSALYLCASTQTGGGRDNEQFFGPGTRLTVL.

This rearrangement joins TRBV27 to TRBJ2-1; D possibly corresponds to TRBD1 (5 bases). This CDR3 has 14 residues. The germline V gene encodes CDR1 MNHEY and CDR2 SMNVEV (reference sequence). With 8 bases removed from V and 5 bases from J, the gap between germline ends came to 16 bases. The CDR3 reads CASGYRPAHNEQFF. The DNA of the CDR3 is TGTGCCAGCGGATACAGGCCCGCCCACAATGAGCAGTTCTTC.

CDR3 DNA: TGCGCCAGCAGCCAAGTTCAAGCCGAGGAGACCCAGTACTTC. Translating it yields CASSQVQAEETQYF. This chain joins TRBV4-1 and TRBJ2-5; D gene unclear. Deletions cut 1 base from V and 5 bases from J, with 11 bases between. Germline values: CDR1 MGHRA, CDR2 YSYEKL. There are 14 residues in the CDR3.

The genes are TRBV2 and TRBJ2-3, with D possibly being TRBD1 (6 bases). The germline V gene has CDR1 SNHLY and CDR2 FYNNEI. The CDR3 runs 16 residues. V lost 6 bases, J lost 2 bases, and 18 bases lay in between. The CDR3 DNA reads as TGTGCCAGCAGCCTCGAGGTAGGGGGAAACACAGATACGCAGTATTTT. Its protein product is CASSLEVGGNTDTQYF.

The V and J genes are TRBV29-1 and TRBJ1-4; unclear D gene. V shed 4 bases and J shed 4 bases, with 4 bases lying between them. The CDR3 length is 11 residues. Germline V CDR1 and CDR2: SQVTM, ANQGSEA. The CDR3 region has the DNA TGCAGCGTTGGAGGTAATGAAAAACTGTTTTTT. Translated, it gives CSVGGNEKLFF.

CDR3 region: CASSPLDRDNNEQFF. The CDR3 DNA reads as TGTGCCAGCAGCCCCCTGGACAGAGATAACAATGAGCAGTTCTTC. J is TRBJ2-1 and V is TRBV4-2; D possibly corresponds to TRBD1 (6 bases). The CDR3 covers 15 residues. The germline CDR1 and CDR2 sequences are LGHNA and YNFKEQ. With 4 bases removed from V and 5 bases from J, the gap between germline ends came to 15 bases.

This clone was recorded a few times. CDR3 residues: CASSPSGGGLGGMGETQYF. The CDR3 DNA is TGTGCCAGCAGCCCCTCGGGCGGGGGGCTTGGGGGTATGGGGGAGACCCAGTACTTC. The chain combines TRBV28 with TRBJ2-5, with 8 bases fitting TRBD2. V gave up 6 bases and J gave up 5 bases; unmatched junction bases: 23. The germline V gene encodes CDR1 MDHEN and CDR2 SYDVKM. The CDR3 has 19 residues.

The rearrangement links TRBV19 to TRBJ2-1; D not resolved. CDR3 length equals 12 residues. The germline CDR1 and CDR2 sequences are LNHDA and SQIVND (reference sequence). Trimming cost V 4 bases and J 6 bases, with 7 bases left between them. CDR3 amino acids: CASSTRPNEQFF. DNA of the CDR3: TGTGCCAGTAGTACTAGACCCAATGAGCAGTTCTTC.

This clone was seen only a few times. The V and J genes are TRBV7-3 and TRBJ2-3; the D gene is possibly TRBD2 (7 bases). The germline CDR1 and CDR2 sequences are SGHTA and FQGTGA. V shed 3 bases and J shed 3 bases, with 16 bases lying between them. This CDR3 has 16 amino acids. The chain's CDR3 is CASSLGPRGATDTQYF. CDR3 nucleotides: TGTGCCAGCAGCTTGGGGCCCCGGGGGGCGACAGATACGCAGTATTTT.

The CDR3: CASSPGTSGEETQYF. The CDR3 coding sequence is TGCGCCAGCAGCCCCGGGACTAGCGGGGAAGAGACCCAGTACTTC. V usage is TRBV4-3 and J usage is TRBJ2-5; 13 bases line up with TRBD2. This CDR3 spans 15 amino acids. V dropped 4 bases and J dropped 3; count of bases not matched to a gene: 2. Germline V gene data show CDR1 as LGHNA and CDR2 as YSLEER.

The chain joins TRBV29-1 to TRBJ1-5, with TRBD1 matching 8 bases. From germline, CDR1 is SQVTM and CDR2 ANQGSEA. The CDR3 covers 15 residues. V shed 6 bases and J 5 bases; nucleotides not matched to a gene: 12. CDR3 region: CSVAEGTGRDQPQHF. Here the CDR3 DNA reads TGCAGCGTCGCCGAAGGGACAGGTCGGGATCAGCCCCAGCATTTT.

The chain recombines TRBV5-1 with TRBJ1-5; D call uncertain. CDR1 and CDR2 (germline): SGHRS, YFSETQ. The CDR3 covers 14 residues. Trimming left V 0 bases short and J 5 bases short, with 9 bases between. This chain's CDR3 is CASSLEGADQPQHF. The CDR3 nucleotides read TGCGCCAGCAGCTTGGAAGGAGCCGATCAGCCCCAGCATTTT.

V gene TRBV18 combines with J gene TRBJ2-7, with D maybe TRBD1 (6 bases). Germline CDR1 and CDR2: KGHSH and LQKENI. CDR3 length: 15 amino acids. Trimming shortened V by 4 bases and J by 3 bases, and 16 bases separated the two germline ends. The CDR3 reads CASSLRDTAIYEQYF. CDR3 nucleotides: TGTGCCAGCTCACTCCGGGACACCGCGATCTACGAGCAGTACTTC.

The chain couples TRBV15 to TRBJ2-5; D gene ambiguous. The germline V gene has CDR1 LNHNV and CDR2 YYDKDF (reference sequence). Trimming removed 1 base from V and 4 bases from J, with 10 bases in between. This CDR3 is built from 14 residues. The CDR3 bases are TGTGCCACCAGCAGAGCCTCGAGCCGAGAGACCCAGTACTTC. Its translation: CATSRASSRETQYF.

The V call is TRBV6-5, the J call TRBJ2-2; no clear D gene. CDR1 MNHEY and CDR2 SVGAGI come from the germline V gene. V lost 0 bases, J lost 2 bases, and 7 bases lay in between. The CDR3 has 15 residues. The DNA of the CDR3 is TGTGCCAGCAGTTACTCGAGGCCCAACACCGGGGAGCTGTTTTTT. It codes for CASSYSRPNTGELFF.

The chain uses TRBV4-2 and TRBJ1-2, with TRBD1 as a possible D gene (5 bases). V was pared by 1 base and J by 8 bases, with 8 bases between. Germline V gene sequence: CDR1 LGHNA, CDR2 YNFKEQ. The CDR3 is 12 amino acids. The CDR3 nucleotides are TGTGCCAGCAGCCAAGTCCGGGGGGGCTACACCTTC. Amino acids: CASSQVRGGYTF.

Here the CDR3 reads CASNRDQNTIYF. In DNA form, the CDR3 reads TGTGCCAGCAACCGGGATCAAAACACCATATATTTT. V is TRBV2 and J is TRBJ1-3; D gene ambiguous. This CDR3 is built from 12 residues. Trimming stripped 7 bases from V and 6 bases from J, with 10 bases between. Germline V gene sequence: CDR1 SNHLY, CDR2 FYNNEI.

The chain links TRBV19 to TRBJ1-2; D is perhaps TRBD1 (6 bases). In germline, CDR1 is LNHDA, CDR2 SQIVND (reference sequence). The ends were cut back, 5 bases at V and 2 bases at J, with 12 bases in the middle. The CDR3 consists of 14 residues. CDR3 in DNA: TGTGCCAGTAGTTCAGGACAGCCAAACTATGGCTACACCTTC. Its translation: CASSSGQPNYGYTF.

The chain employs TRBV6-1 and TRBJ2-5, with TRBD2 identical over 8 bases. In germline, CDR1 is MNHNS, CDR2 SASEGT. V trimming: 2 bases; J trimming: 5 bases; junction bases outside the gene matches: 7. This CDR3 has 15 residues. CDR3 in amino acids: CASSELVAGRETQYF. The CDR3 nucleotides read TGTGCCAGCAGTGAATTGGTAGCGGGGCGGGAGACCCAGTACTTC.

CDR3 loop: CASSMSGANNEKLFF. DNA for the CDR3: TGTGCCAGTAGTATGTCAGGGGCCAATAATGAAAAACTGTTTTTT. The V and J genes are TRBV19 and TRBJ1-4, with D perhaps matching TRBD1 (6 bases). Trimming shortened V by 3 bases and J by 4 bases, and 12 bases separated the two germline ends. The germline V gene has CDR1 LNHDA and CDR2 SQIVND (reference sequence). CDR3 length equals 15 residues.

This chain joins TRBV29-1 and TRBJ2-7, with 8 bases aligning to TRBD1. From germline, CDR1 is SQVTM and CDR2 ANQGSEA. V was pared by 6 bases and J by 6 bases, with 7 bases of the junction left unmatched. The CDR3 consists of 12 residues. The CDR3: CSVLDRESEQYF. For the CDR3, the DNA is TGCAGCGTATTGGACAGGGAGAGCGAGCAGTACTTC.

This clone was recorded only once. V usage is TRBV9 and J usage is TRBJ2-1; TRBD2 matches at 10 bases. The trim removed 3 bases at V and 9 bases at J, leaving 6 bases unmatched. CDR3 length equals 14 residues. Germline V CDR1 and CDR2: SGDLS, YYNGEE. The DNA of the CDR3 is TGTGCCAGCAGCGCCGGGACTAGCGCGATTGAGCAGTTCTTC. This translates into CASSAGTSAIEQFF.

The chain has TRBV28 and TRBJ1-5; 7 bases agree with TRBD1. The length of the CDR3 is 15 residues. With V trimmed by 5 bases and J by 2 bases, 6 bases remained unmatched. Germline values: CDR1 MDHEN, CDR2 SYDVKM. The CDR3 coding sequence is TGTGCCAGCAGTCGACAGGGAAACGGCAATCAGCCCCAGCATTTT. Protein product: CASSRQGNGNQPQHF.

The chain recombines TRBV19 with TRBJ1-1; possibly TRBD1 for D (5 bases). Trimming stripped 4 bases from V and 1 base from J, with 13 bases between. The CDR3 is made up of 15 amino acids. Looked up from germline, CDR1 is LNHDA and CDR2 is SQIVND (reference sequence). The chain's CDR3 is CASSTSWQGNTEAFF. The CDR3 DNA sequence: TGTGCCAGTAGTACCTCCTGGCAGGGGAACACTGAAGCTTTCTTT.

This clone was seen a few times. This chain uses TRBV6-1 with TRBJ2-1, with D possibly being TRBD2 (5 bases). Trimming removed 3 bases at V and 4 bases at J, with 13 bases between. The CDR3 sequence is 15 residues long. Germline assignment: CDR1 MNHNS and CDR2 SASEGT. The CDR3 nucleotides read TGTGCCAGCAGTGAGAGGGCAGAGGGTTACAATGAGCAGTTCTTC. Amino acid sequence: CASSERAEGYNEQFF.

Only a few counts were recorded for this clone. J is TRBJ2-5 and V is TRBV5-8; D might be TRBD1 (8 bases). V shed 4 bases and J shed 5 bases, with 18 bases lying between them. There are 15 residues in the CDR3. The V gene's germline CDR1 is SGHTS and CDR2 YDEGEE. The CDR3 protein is CASSPGQGGSETQYF. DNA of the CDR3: TGTGCCAGCAGCCCCGGACAGGGAGGGTCGGAGACCCAGTACTTC.

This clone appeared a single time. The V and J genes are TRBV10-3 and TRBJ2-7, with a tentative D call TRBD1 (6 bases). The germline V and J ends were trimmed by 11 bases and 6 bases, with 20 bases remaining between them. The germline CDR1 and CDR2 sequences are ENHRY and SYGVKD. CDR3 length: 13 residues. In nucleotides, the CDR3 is TGTGCCGCTAGAGCGGACAGTACAGTCGAGCAGTACTTC. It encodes CAARADSTVEQYF.

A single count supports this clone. The CDR3 DNA follows: TGTGCCAGCAGCTTAGTTGAAAGAGGATCACCCCTCCACTTT. Protein sequence: CASSLVERGSPLHF. This chain connects TRBV7-2 to TRBJ1-6; D is unclear. V was shortened by 1 base and J by 10 bases, with 11 bases between the two germline ends. Germline V gene sequence: CDR1 SGHTA, CDR2 FQGNSA. The CDR3 has 14 amino acids.

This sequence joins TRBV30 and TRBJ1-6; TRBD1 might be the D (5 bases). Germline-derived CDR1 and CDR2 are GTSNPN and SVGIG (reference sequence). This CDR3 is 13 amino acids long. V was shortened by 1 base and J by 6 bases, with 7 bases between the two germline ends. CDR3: CAWSETVNSPLHF. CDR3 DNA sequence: TGTGCCTGGAGTGAGACAGTTAATTCACCCCTCCACTTT.

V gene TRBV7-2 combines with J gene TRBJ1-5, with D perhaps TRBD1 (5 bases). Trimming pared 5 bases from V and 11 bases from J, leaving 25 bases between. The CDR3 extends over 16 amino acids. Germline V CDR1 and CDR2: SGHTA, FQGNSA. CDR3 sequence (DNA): TGTGCCAGCAGCCCCCTCGGGGGGTTCCTAGGATCAGCCCAGCATTTT. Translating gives CASSPLGGFLGSAQHF. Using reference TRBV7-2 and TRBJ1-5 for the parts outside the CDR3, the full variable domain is GAGVSQSPSNKVTEKGKDVELRCDPISGHTALYWYRQSLGQGLEFLIYFQGNSAPDKSGLPSDRFSAERTGGSVSTLTIQRTQQEDSAVYLCASSPLGGFLGSAQHFGDGTRLSIL.